What follows are 6 T cell receptor beta chains derived from one specimen sequenced in a study of blood T cell repertoires in COVID-19. Sequencing was performed with immunoSEQ multiplex PCR; in TCRdb, only in-frame clones are kept and a portion is missing. The sample holds around 230,000 clones; around 92% are singletons and the top ten take less than 4.5%. Specimen: PBMCs or T cells enriched from blood (not recorded which). The receptors were gathered from a woman aged 30 to 39 with acute COVID-19.

This chain joins TRBV3-1 (or the pseudogene TRBV3-2) and TRBJ2-5; 12 nucleotides align to TRBD2. The junction had 11 bases not matched to a gene; V was cut back by 0 bases and J by 9 bases. Germline V gene lookup returns CDR1 LGHDT and CDR2 YNNKEL (reference sequence). The length of the CDR3 is 17 residues. The CDR3 sequence is CASSQDPGTSGPLPQYF. In nucleotides, the CDR3 is TGTGCCAGCAGCCAAGACCCCGGGACTAGCGGGCCTCTACCCCAGTACTTC.

The V gene is TRBV4-3, the J gene TRBJ1-6; D not certain. The CDR3 totals 14 residues. The V gene lost 1 base and the J gene lost 5 bases, with 6 bases spanning the gap. The germline V gene encodes CDR1 LGHNA and CDR2 YSLEER. The DNA for the CDR3 is TGCGCCAGCAGCCAAGGTTATAATAATTCACCCCTCCACTTT. This translates into CASSQGYNNSPLHF.

This clone was seen just once. This rearrangement joins TRBV4-1 to TRBJ1-1; D remains ambiguous. V was pared by 4 bases and J by 1 base, with 13 bases between. The germline V gene has CDR1 MGHRA and CDR2 YSYEKL. The CDR3 extends over 15 amino acids. In DNA, the CDR3 is TGCGCCAGCAGCCCCGAGGAGGGTTGGAACACTGAAGCTTTCTTT. Translating it yields CASSPEEGWNTEAFF.

The chain has TRBV5-1 and TRBJ2-2; 9 nucleotides agree with TRBD1. This CDR3 has 16 residues. V gave up 4 bases and J gave up 4 bases; unmatched junction bases: 8. Germline V gives CDR1 SGHRS, CDR2 YFSETQ. CDR3 DNA: TGCGCCAGCAGCCTAAGGACAGGGGTGAGCACCGGGGAGCTGTTTTTT. Translating gives CASSLRTGVSTGELFF.

This chain connects TRBV3-1 (or the pseudogene TRBV3-2) to TRBJ2-7, with 8 bases fitting TRBD2. CDR3 length: 13 amino acids. CDR1 is LGHDT, CDR2 YNNKEL, per germline (reference sequence). J was trimmed by 6 bases and V by 1 base; bases with no gene match: 2. Written as DNA, the CDR3 is TGTGCCAGCAGCCAAGCGGGGGGGTTCGAGCAGTACTTC. Translated, it gives CASSQAGGFEQYF.

The V and J genes are TRBV7-9 and TRBJ2-3, with D maybe TRBD1 (5 bases). The CDR3 has 13 amino acids. CDR1 is SEHNR and CDR2 is FQNEAQ in the germline V gene (reference sequence). With 5 bases removed from V and 6 bases from J, the gap between germline ends came to 12 bases. CDR3 bases: TGTGCCAGCAGCCCGACGTCAGGGGATACGCAGTATTTT. This translates into CASSPTSGDTQYF.